This T cell receptor beta chain was identified in a study of cytomegalovirus exposure and HLA in healthy donors. The PCR was carried out with 60 Vbeta primers and 13 Jbeta primers. TCRdb keeps only in-frame clones here, not all; method: immunoSEQ multiplex PCR. Of approximately 190,000 clones in the sample, about 86% are singletons; the top ten hold around 2.1%. The origin of this receptor is a woman younger than 35 in good health and CMV-seropositive. Sequenced material: PBMCs.

The CDR3 loop reads CASRGRGQNYEQYF. The CDR3, as DNA: TGTGCCAGCAGGGGGCGGGGGCAGAACTACGAGCAGTACTTC. V is TRBV11-2 and J is TRBJ2-7, with D maybe TRBD2 (7 bases). V lost 6 bases and J 3 bases, leaving 15 bases between the germline ends. The CDR3 is 14 residues long. The germline CDR1 and CDR2 sequences are SGHAT and FQNNGV.